The rows below give T cell receptor beta chains drawn from one sample of a study of OX40 agonist ivuxolimab in advanced cancers. Profiling relied on immunoSEQ multiplex PCR, and the TCRdb table lists in-frame clones only, not all of them. This table has around 58,000 clones, roughly 89% appearing once. The source material was CD4+ or CD8+ T cells sorted from blood, sampled in a trial of the OX40 agonist ivuxolimab. The receptor set was obtained from an adult with an advanced solid tumor such as melanoma, head and neck, liver or kidney cancer. Both conserved end residues are part of each CDR3. The order of the fields is clone size, J gene, V gene, D gene, CDR3 protein, CDR3 DNA. D genes are given only for firm matches. Clone size appears in some rows only: once, few, many, or a class for an expanded clone.

>NA|TRBJ2-7|TRBV28|TRBD2
CASSSPGGGTYEQYF
TGTGCCAGCAGTTCCCCCGGCGGGGGGACATACGAGCAGTACTTC
>NA|TRBJ2-7|TRBV6-6|NA
CASSYGRVSYEQYF
TGTGCCAGCAGTTACGGGAGAGTCTCCTACGAGCAGTACTTC
>NA|TRBJ2-5|TRBV4-1|NA
CASSPQGSQETQYF
TGCGCCAGCAGCCCGCAGGGTTCGCAAGAGACCCAGTACTTC
>NA|TRBJ2-7|TRBV11-2|NA
CASSFGVDEQYF
TGTGCCAGCAGCTTTGGGGTGGACGAGCAGTACTTC
>once|TRBJ1-1|TRBV7-2|NA
CASSLEPRTEAFF
TGTGCCAGCAGCTTAGAACCGCGCACTGAAGCTTTCTTT
>NA|TRBJ1-1|TRBV5-1|TRBD1
CASSLYTGGRNTEAFF
TGCGCCAGCAGCCTGTATACAGGGGGCAGGAACACTGAAGCTTTCTTT
>NA|TRBJ1-5|TRBV28|NA
CASSHMSPQHF
TGTGCCAGCAGTCATATGAGCCCCCAGCATTTT
>NA|TRBJ1-5|TRBV18|TRBD1
CASSSGGDRSNQPQHF
TGTGCCAGCTCAAGTGGGGGGGACAGATCCAATCAGCCCCAGCATTTT
>NA|TRBJ2-3|TRBV30|TRBD2
CAGGVGGTDTQYF
TGTGCCGGAGGGGTGGGGGGGACAGATACGCAGTATTTT
>NA|TRBJ1-1|TRBV4-1|NA
CASSQGPTYNTEAFF
TGCGCCAGCAGCCAAGGTCCGACATACAACACTGAAGCTTTCTTT
>NA|TRBJ1-4|TRBV5-1|NA
CASSPAPGVNEKLFF
TGCGCCAGCAGCCCTGCGCCAGGAGTTAATGAAAAACTGTTTTTT
>NA|TRBJ2-1|TRBV5-1|TRBD2
CASSIAGATYNEQFF
TGCGCCAGCAGCATAGCGGGCGCCACCTACAATGAGCAGTTCTTC
>NA|TRBJ1-1|TRBV19|TRBD1
CASSIEARTGAMNTEAFF
TGTGCCAGTAGTATAGAGGCAAGGACAGGGGCGATGAACACTGAAGCTTTCTTT
>NA|TRBJ1-6|TRBV5-1|TRBD1
CASSIGQVNVNNSPLHF
TGCGCCAGCAGCATAGGACAGGTTAATGTCAATAATTCACCCCTCCACTTT
>NA|TRBJ2-3|TRBV6-4|TRBD2
CASSGRTSGRNTDTQYF
TGTGCCAGCAGTGGTCGGACTAGCGGGAGGAACACAGATACGCAGTATTTT
>NA|TRBJ2-5|TRBV29-1|TRBD2
CSVRVGTSGRETQYF
TGCAGCGTTCGAGTCGGGACTAGCGGGAGGGAGACCCAGTACTTC
>NA|TRBJ2-2|TRBV7-9|TRBD2
CASSELGGAGELFF
TGTGCCAGCAGCGAGCTTGGGGGGGCCGGGGAGCTGTTTTTT
>NA|TRBJ1-3|TRBV18|NA
CASSPRQADSGNTIYF
TGTGCCAGCTCACCACGACAGGCCGACTCTGGAAACACCATATATTTT
>NA|TRBJ2-3|TRBV6-5|TRBD2
CASSIAGEDTDTQYF
TGTGCCAGCAGTATAGCGGGGGAGGACACAGATACGCAGTATTTT
>NA|TRBJ1-3|TRBV10-3|NA
CAISAGYGNTIYF
TGTGCCATCAGTGCAGGGTACGGAAACACCATATATTTT
>few|TRBJ1-1|TRBV28|NA
CASSLDRPTEAFF
TGTGCCAGCAGTTTGGACAGACCCACTGAAGCTTTCTTT
>NA|TRBJ1-1|TRBV28|NA
CASKQLMNTEAFF
TGTGCCAGCAAGCAACTTATGAACACTGAAGCTTTCTTT
>once|TRBJ2-1|TRBV7-6|NA
CASSLAVGAYNEQFF
TGTGCCAGCAGCTTAGCGGTGGGGGCCTACAATGAGCAGTTCTTC
>NA|TRBJ2-1|TRBV2|NA
CASTVLNAYNEQFF
TGTGCCAGCACCGTCCTGAACGCCTACAATGAGCAGTTCTTC
>NA|TRBJ1-5|TRBV19|NA
CASKVADNQPQHF
TGTGCCAGTAAGGTGGCAGACAATCAGCCCCAGCATTTT
>NA|TRBJ1-5|TRBV18|NA
CASSPGQRIDSQPQHF
TGTGCCAGCTCACCAGGACAGAGGATAGATAGTCAGCCCCAGCATTTT
>few|TRBJ2-7|TRBV18|NA
CASSPPAVGGREQYF
TGTGCCAGCTCACCACCGGCAGTGGGCGGGCGCGAGCAGTACTTC
>NA|TRBJ2-1|TRBV19|TRBD1
CASSLRGQGAFDEQFF
TGTGCCAGTAGTCTGAGGGGACAGGGGGCGTTCGATGAGCAGTTCTTC
>NA|TRBJ2-7|TRBV2|NA
CASSLTYTYEQYF
TGTGCCAGCAGTCTGACCTACACCTACGAGCAGTACTTC
>NA|TRBJ1-5|TRBV19|NA
CASSSGFTGNSNQPQHF
TGTGCCAGTAGTTCTGGCTTTACAGGGAACAGCAATCAGCCCCAGCATTTT
>NA|TRBJ1-4|TRBV5-6|NA
CASSRAEGEKLFF
TGTGCCAGCAGCCGGGCTGAGGGTGAAAAACTGTTTTTT
>NA|TRBJ2-1|TRBV7-2|TRBD2
CASSLAPSGTSYNEQFF
TGTGCCAGCAGCTTAGCCCCTAGCGGGACTTCCTACAATGAGCAGTTCTTC
>NA|TRBJ2-5|TRBV6-1|NA
CASSEGSGVWETQYF
TGTGCCAGCAGTGAAGGGTCAGGGGTGTGGGAGACCCAGTACTTC
>NA|TRBJ1-4|TRBV2|TRBD1
CASTEGQHNEKLFF
TGTGCCAGCACCGAGGGACAGCATAATGAAAAACTGTTTTTT
>NA|TRBJ2-1|TRBV30|NA
CAWSKNNEQFF
TGTGCCTGGAGCAAAAACAATGAGCAGTTCTTC
>few|TRBJ1-1|TRBV5-5|NA
CASSYGLVMNTEAFF
TGTGCCAGCAGCTACGGACTCGTAATGAACACTGAAGCTTTCTTT
>once|TRBJ1-4|TRBV11-2|NA
CASSLEGQGFEKLFF
TGTGCCAGCAGCTTAGAGGGGCAGGGCTTCGAAAAACTGTTTTTT
>NA|TRBJ1-6|TRBV6-5|NA
CASTRDTASSPLHF
TGTGCCAGCACCAGGGACACGGCGTCTTCACCCCTCCACTTT
>NA|TRBJ2-7|TRBV6-1|TRBD2
CASIRAGGIGEQYF
TGTGCCAGCATTCGAGCGGGGGGAATCGGCGAGCAGTACTTC
>NA|TRBJ2-3|TRBV28|TRBD2
CASSPGTNTDTQYF
TGTGCCAGCAGTCCCGGGACTAACACGGATACGCAGTATTTT
>NA|TRBJ2-7|TRBV29-1|NA
CSVEIFSNEQYF
TGCAGCGTTGAAATTTTCAGCAACGAGCAGTACTTC
>NA|TRBJ2-7|TRBV6-5|NA
CASSSRGYEQYF
TGTGCCAGCAGTTCCAGGGGTTACGAGCAGTACTTC
>NA|TRBJ1-4|TRBV2|NA
CASRRRAGAGEKLFF
TGTGCCAGCAGGAGAAGGGCAGGGGCCGGTGAAAAACTGTTTTTT
>NA|TRBJ1-1|TRBV6-5|NA
CASSYVGINTEAFF
TGTGCCAGCAGTTACGTGGGTATCAACACTGAAGCTTTCTTT
>few|TRBJ2-7|TRBV5-1|TRBD2
CASRTQRGGEYEQYF
TGCGCCAGCAGAACCCAGCGGGGGGGGGAGTACGAGCAGTACTTC
>NA|TRBJ2-5|TRBV19|TRBD1
CASSIGGQGRETQYF
TGTGCCAGTAGTATTGGAGGACAGGGTAGAGAGACCCAGTACTTC
>NA|TRBJ2-7|TRBV5-5|TRBD2
CASSLASLAGGYEQYF
TGTGCCAGCAGCTTGGCAAGTCTAGCGGGAGGGTACGAGCAGTACTTC
>NA|TRBJ1-3|TRBV28|TRBD1
CASSLAQGAGNTIYF
TGTGCCAGCAGTTTGGCGCAGGGGGCTGGAAACACCATATATTTT
>NA|TRBJ2-6|TRBV15|TRBD1
CATSARDRGANVLTF
TGTGCCACCAGCGCCCGGGACAGGGGTGCCAACGTCCTGACTTTC
>few|TRBJ1-1|TRBV30|NA
CAWRGRRNTEAFF
TGTGCCTGGAGGGGACGGAGGAACACTGAAGCTTTCTTT
>once|TRBJ2-3|TRBV7-2|TRBD2
CASSLGSGRGVLDTQYF
TGTGCCAGCAGCTTAGGAAGTGGTCGGGGGGTTCTAGATACGCAGTATTTT
>NA|TRBJ1-3|TRBV18|NA
CASSPTSSGNTIYF
TGTGCCAGCTCACCAACGAGCTCTGGAAACACCATATATTTT
>NA|TRBJ1-2|TRBV27|TRBD1
CASSFRQGPNYGYTF
TGTGCCAGCAGTTTTCGACAGGGCCCTAACTATGGCTACACCTTC